This T cell receptor beta chain was identified during a study of shared clonotypes between healthy human individuals. The protocol was immunoSEQ multiplex PCR, while the TCRdb copy is restricted to in-frame clones and leaves out a portion. Of around 2.3 million clones in the sample, roughly 95% are singletons; the top ten hold about 0.13%. This CDR3 is built from 16 residues. J lost 3 bases, V lost 2 bases, and 8 bases had no gene match. CDR1 SGHRS and CDR2 YFSETQ come from the germline V gene. The sequence came from a man aged 18 to 35 in good health. This rearrangement joins TRBV5-1 to TRBJ2-4; 7 bases align to TRBD1. Sequencing was done on a sample of naive CD4+ T cells sorted from blood. The sample's subset: CD45RA+ positively selected. For the CDR3, the DNA is TGCGCCAGCAGCTTTGCAGGGGGTCGGGGCAAAAACATTCAGTACTTC. Its translation is CASSFAGGRGKNIQYF. The full variable domain, with the rest looked up from reference TRBV5-1 and TRBJ2-4, is KAGVTQTPRYLIKTRGQQVTLSCSPISGHRSVSWYQQTPGQGLQFLFEYFSETQRNKGNFPGRFSGRQFSNSRSEMNVSTLELGDSALYLCASSFAGGRGKNIQYFGAGTRLSVL.